A single sample gave rise to the 27 T cell receptor beta chains below, sequenced in a study of CD8 T cells in ankylosing spondylitis. Study conclusions and caveats: Typical of ankylosing spondylitis blood, it appeared, was a TCR beta motif of roughly eight highly homologous variants.

TCRdb re-analysed the 5' RACE reads in MiXCR, keeping a single row per CDR3 protein. The repertoire holds hundreds of thousands of distinct CDR3 sequences, with roughly 26% as singletons. Antigen specificity for these receptors is unknown. The sample taken for sequencing was blood, either unsorted or a sorted T cell fraction (not recorded which). All receptors come from a male donor with ankylosing spondylitis.

This clonotype came up once. The V gene is TRBV5-1, the J gene TRBJ1-2, with D possibly being TRBD1 (6 bases). The CDR3 is made up of 12 amino acids. Germline loops: CDR1 SGHRS, CDR2 YFSETQ. The V and J ends lost 3 bases and 5 bases respectively, with 8 bases between them. The CDR3 sequence is CASSYTGYGYTF. For the CDR3, the DNA is TGCGCCAGCAGCTACACAGGGTATGGCTACACCTTC. Complete variable domain (other parts from reference TRBV5-1 and TRBJ1-2): KAGVTQTPRYLIKTRGQQVTLSCSPISGHRSVSWYQQTPGQGLQFLFEYFSETQRNKGNFPGRFSGRQFSNSRSEMNVSTLELGDSALYLCASSYTGYGYTFGSGTRLTVV.

This clonotype occurred a few times. V and J are TRBV29-1 and TRBJ1-1; D may be TRBD1 (5 bases). This CDR3 is 17 amino acids long. V gave up 0 bases and J gave up 9 bases, with 26 bases separating them. Per germline, CDR1 SQVTM and CDR2 ANQGSEA. The CDR3 DNA reads as TGCAGCGTTGAAGATCGAGGGGCCGTGGGAGGAAAGGGACAAGCTTTCTTT. This gives the protein CSVEDRGAVGGKGQAFF.

A few counts support this clonotype. This chain uses TRBV11-1 with TRBJ2-2, with 9 bases identical to TRBD1. V shed 0 bases, J shed 4 bases, and the junction held 9 bases outside the gene matches. Germline V gives CDR1 SGHAT, CDR2 FQDESV (reference sequence). The CDR3 covers 18 residues. The CDR3 bases are TGTGCCAGCAGCTTAGCGAGGACAGGGGTATCTTTCACCGGGGAGCTGTTTTTT. Protein sequence: CASSLARTGVSFTGELFF.

Only a few counts were recorded for this clonotype. V is TRBV20-1 and J is TRBJ1-1; TRBD1 matches 7 bases. Trimming took 2 bases from V and 0 from J; bases not matched to a gene: 9. Germline assignment: CDR1 DFQATT and CDR2 SNEGSKA (reference sequence). The CDR3 sequence is 16 residues long. The CDR3 coding sequence is TGCAGTGCTAGATCCCGGGACAGATTCATGAACACTGAAGCTTTCTTT. Amino acid sequence: CSARSRDRFMNTEAFF.

This clonotype was seen more than once but under ten times. This chain joins TRBV5-1 and TRBJ2-5; D is ambiguous. CDR1 SGHRS and CDR2 YFSETQ come from the germline V gene. The germline V and J ends were trimmed by 2 bases and 4 bases, with 12 bases remaining between them. The CDR3 consists of 14 residues. Here the CDR3 reads CASSLTAARETQYF. As DNA, the CDR3 is TGCGCCAGCAGCTTAACGGCAGCTCGAGAGACCCAGTACTTC.

The chain employs TRBV19 and TRBJ2-1; D gene ambiguous. V was cut by 5 bases and J by 3 bases, with 11 bases left in between. In germline, CDR1 is LNHDA, CDR2 SQIVND (reference sequence). The CDR3 runs to 14 residues. In DNA, the CDR3 is TGTGCCAGTAGTCGTGTAGCTAACTACAATGAGCAGTTCTTC. This codes for CASSRVANYNEQFF. The entire variable domain, with the rest obtained from reference TRBV19 and TRBJ2-1, is as follows: DGGITQSPKYLFRKEGQNVTLSCEQNLNHDAMYWYRQDPGQGLRLIYYSQIVNDFQKGDIAEGYSVSREKKESFPLTVTSAQKNPTAFYLCASSRVANYNEQFFGPGTRLTVL.

The genes are TRBV12-3 or TRBV12-4 and TRBJ2-1, with D uncertain. Trimming pared 3 bases from V and 1 base from J, leaving 10 bases between. CDR3 length: 15 amino acids. The CDR3 bases are TGTGCCAGCAGTTTGTGGGGATCATCCTACAATGAGCAGTTCTTC. This encodes CASSLWGSSYNEQFF.

The rearrangement joins TRBV24-1 to TRBJ1-1; 7 bases are a match to TRBD1. The junction had 2 bases not matched to a gene; V was cut back by 8 bases and J by 0 bases. This CDR3 region has 13 residues. Per germline, CDR1 KGHDR and CDR2 SFDVKD. The CDR3 DNA reads as TGTGCCACCACAGGGGGGATGAACACTGAAGCTTTCTTT. Translation gives CATTGGMNTEAFF.

This clonotype was found a few times. This chain joins TRBV12-5 and TRBJ2-1; D might be TRBD2 (5 bases). The CDR3 sequence is 18 residues long. Germline V gene data show CDR1 as LGHNT and CDR2 as FRNRAP. The V gene lost 6 bases and the J gene lost 4 bases, with 25 bases spanning the gap. This chain's CDR3 is CASGPDSLGGRRYNEQFF. The DNA for the CDR3 is TGTGCTAGTGGCCCAGATTCCTTAGGCGGAAGGAGGTACAATGAGCAGTTCTTC.

This chain uses TRBV29-1 with TRBJ2-7; either TRBD1 or TRBD2 may fit D (5 bases each). The CDR3 spans 14 residues. V lost 2 bases and J lost 5, with 16 bases in between. Germline V gene sequence: CDR1 SQVTM, CDR2 ANQGSEA. CDR3 nucleotide sequence: TGCAGCGTTGAAAGCGAGGGGTATCGGAACGAGCAGTACTTC. Residues: CSVESEGYRNEQYF.

This clonotype came up a few times. V usage is TRBV5-1 and J usage is TRBJ2-2; unclear D gene. The V gene's germline CDR1 is SGHRS and CDR2 YFSETQ. This CDR3 region has 15 residues. Trimming took 0 bases from V and 0 from J, leaving 6 bases between them. The CDR3 protein is CASSLVLTNTGELFF. The CDR3, as DNA: TGCGCCAGCAGCTTGGTGCTGACGAACACCGGGGAGCTGTTTTTT.

This chain uses TRBV11-1 with TRBJ1-5, with 7 bases fitting TRBD1. V lost 4 bases, J lost 0 bases, and 12 bases stayed unmatched. This CDR3 is built from 18 residues. Germline-derived CDR1 and CDR2 are SGHAT and FQDESV (reference sequence). The DNA for the CDR3 is TGTGCCAGCAGCTGGGCTTATGGGGACAGCAATAGCAATCAGCCCCAGCATTTT. It translates to CASSWAYGDSNSNQPQHF.

This chain links TRBV7-6 with TRBJ1-4; D is ambiguous. The CDR3 loop spans 14 amino acids. V lost 2 bases and J 4 bases, leaving 8 bases between the germline ends. The germline V gene has CDR1 SGHVS and CDR2 FNYEAQ. CDR3 sequence reads: CASSLKQHNEKLFF. CDR3 sequence (DNA): TGTGCCAGCAGCTTAAAACAGCATAATGAAAAACTGTTTTTT.

This clonotype was observed a handful of times. The chain combines TRBV24-1 with TRBJ2-5, with TRBD1 matching 8 bases. Germline V gives CDR1 KGHDR, CDR2 SFDVKD. V lost 2 bases, J lost 5 bases, and 6 bases stayed unmatched. The CDR3 is 15 amino acids. In DNA, the CDR3 is TGTGCCACCAGTGATTCCGACAGGGGCTATGAGACCCAGTACTTC. This codes for CATSDSDRGYETQYF.

This clonotype occurred many times. This chain links TRBV12-3 or TRBV12-4 with TRBJ1-1; D gene uncertain. This CDR3 is built from 11 residues. Trimming stripped 2 bases from V and 11 bases from J, with 9 bases between. The CDR3 sequence is CASSLKIRAFF. The CDR3 coding sequence is TGTGCCAGCAGTTTAAAGATAAGGGCTTTCTTT.

The rearrangement links TRBV29-1 to TRBJ2-2, with D tentatively TRBD2 (6 bases). The CDR3 totals 12 residues. Trimming took 8 bases from V and 2 from J, leaving 9 bases between them. CDR1 SQVTM and CDR2 ANQGSEA come from the germline V gene. CDR3 in amino acids: CSFSGNTGELFF. The DNA of the CDR3 is TGCAGCTTTAGCGGTAACACCGGGGAGCTGTTTTTT.

The CDR3 here is CASSSQGMNTEAFF. The CDR3 DNA is TGCGCCAGCAGCTCGCAGGGGATGAACACTGAAGCTTTCTTT. The chain joins TRBV5-1 to TRBJ1-1; a weak D match, TRBD1 (6 bases). V lost 3 bases and J lost 0, with 9 bases in between. The germline gives CDR1 SGHRS, CDR2 YFSETQ. This CDR3 is built from 14 residues.

This clonotype was seen repeatedly, ten times or more. The V call is TRBV5-1, the J call TRBJ1-1; D gene unclear. The V end lost 4 bases, the J end lost 1 base, and 17 bases lay between the germline ends. The CDR3 consists of 16 residues. Germline CDR1 and CDR2: SGHRS and YFSETQ. CDR3 region: CASSLATGPGNTEAFF. In DNA, the CDR3 is TGCGCCAGCAGCCTCGCCACCGGGCCAGGGAACACTGAAGCTTTCTTT.

This clonotype has at least ten counts. V is TRBV28 and J is TRBJ2-7; 10 bases line up with TRBD2. The length of the CDR3 is 18 residues. V lost 7 bases, J lost 2 bases, and 17 bases stayed unmatched. Germline values: CDR1 MDHEN, CDR2 SYDVKM. The CDR3 DNA sequence: TGTGCCAGCACCCCGGGCGGAGCGGGAGGGCCGAAACCCTACGAGCAGTACGTC. Its translation: CASTPGGAGGPKPYEQYV.

The J gene is TRBJ2-7, the V gene TRBV7-9; D call uncertain. This CDR3 has 13 amino acids. Per germline, CDR1 SEHNR and CDR2 FQNEAQ (reference sequence). V was clipped by 1 base and J by 1 base, with 5 bases between them. In nucleotides, the CDR3 is TGTGCCAGCAGCTTAGAGCTGTCCTACGAGCAGTACTTC. Amino acid sequence: CASSLELSYEQYF.

This clonotype was counted a few times. V is TRBV7-2 and J is TRBJ2-3; 8 bases fit TRBD1. With 5 bases clipped from V and 5 bases from J, the junction kept 6 bases outside the gene matches. Germline V gene lookup returns CDR1 SGHTA and CDR2 FQGNSA. The CDR3 is made up of 14 amino acids. DNA of the CDR3: TGTGCCAGCAGCCCGGACAGGGCAGGAGATACGCAGTATTTT. Protein: CASSPDRAGDTQYF.

The V call is TRBV20-1, the J call TRBJ1-2, with a weak D call TRBD1 (6 bases). CDR1 DFQATT and CDR2 SNEGSKA come from the germline V gene (reference sequence). The CDR3 totals 13 residues. V lost 5 bases and J lost 7, with 17 bases in between. DNA for the CDR3: TGCAGTGCTGGAGGGGGGAGTAGTGGTGGCTACACCTTC. As protein: CSAGGGSSGGYTF.

The V and J genes are TRBV19 and TRBJ1-2; 9 positions agree with TRBD1. The germline CDR1 and CDR2 sequences are LNHDA and SQIVND (reference sequence). V was pared by 6 bases and J by 3 bases, with 11 bases of the junction left unmatched. The CDR3 is made up of 16 amino acids. CDR3 DNA: TGTGCCAGTAGATGGACAGGGGCCAGAATGGACTATGGCTACACCTTC. Translated: CASRWTGARMDYGYTF.

Only one count was recorded for this clonotype. The V gene is TRBV28, the J gene TRBJ1-5, with 7 positions matching TRBD1. Looked up from germline, CDR1 is MDHEN and CDR2 is SYDVKM. V lost 5 bases to trimming and J lost 3 bases; unmatched junction nucleotides: 10. The CDR3 length is 16 residues. The DNA for the CDR3 is TGTGCCAGCAGTGCGCTAACAGGGGCTACCAATCAGCCCCAGCATTTT. This codes for CASSALTGATNQPQHF.

V usage is TRBV20-1 and J usage is TRBJ2-3; 10 bases line up with TRBD2. In germline, CDR1 is DFQATT, CDR2 SNEGSKA (reference sequence). This CDR3 has 16 amino acids. The ends lost 4 bases at V and 4 bases at J; junction bases unmatched: 11. CDR3 bases: TGCAGTGCTAATGGGGCTAGCGGGAGTGGGGCAGATACGCAGTATTTT. This codes for CSANGASGSGADTQYF.

This clonotype was counted only a few times. This sequence joins TRBV11-2 and TRBJ2-5; no definite D call. Per germline, CDR1 SGHAT and CDR2 FQNNGV. V lost 5 bases, J lost 0 bases, and 7 bases lay in between. The CDR3 consists of 13 residues. CDR3 nucleotides: TGTGCCAGCAGCCTCGTGTACCAAGAGACCCAGTACTTC. The encoded protein is CASSLVYQETQYF.

This clonotype showed up just a few times. This sequence joins TRBV20-1 and TRBJ2-5; no firm D call. CDR3 length equals 15 residues. V lost 5 bases, J lost 2 bases, and 18 bases lay in between. The germline V gene has CDR1 DFQATT and CDR2 SNEGSKA (reference sequence). Here the CDR3 reads CSAPPHPGPQETQYF. The CDR3 nucleotides are TGCAGTGCTCCTCCTCATCCGGGCCCGCAAGAGACCCAGTACTTC.